This T cell receptor beta chain was documented in a study of long-term antiretroviral therapy in people with HIV. Study results and limitations: Clones that expanded before ART (that is, prior to treatment) dominated the repertoire at all time points.

About this clone: The antigen remains undetermined.

Every HIV-positive participant received treatment in the United States. The CDR3 is made up of 13 amino acids. Trimming removed 2 bases from V and 3 bases from J; junction bases left unmatched: 2. The germline V gene encodes CDR1 SGHRS and CDR2 YFSETQ. Samples were assayed with immunoSEQ v3.0 at survey level. The protocol was immunoSEQ multiplex PCR, while the TCRdb copy is restricted to in-frame clones and leaves out a portion. The repertoire includes some 28,000 clones, 95% of them detected once, and approximately 3% sits in the top ten. The rearrangement joins TRBV5-1 to TRBJ2-7; 7 bases agree with TRBD2. The material was unsorted PBMCs, obtained 5.3 years after starting antiretroviral therapy. This clonotype was obtained from a man aged 50 or older with HIV. Here the CDR3 reads CASSFGTNYEQYF. The CDR3 coding sequence is TGCGCCAGCAGCTTCGGGACTAACTACGAGCAGTACTTC.